This T cell receptor beta chain was captured by sequencing in a study of blood T cells in healthy people across ages. A note on this clonotype: Its antigen is as yet unknown.

Per sample, at least 5.5 micrograms of total RNA were extracted. Study results and caveats: Observed TCR beta diversity showed a strong correlation with the percentage of naive T cells as measured by flow cytometry. Per million T cells, the diversity of TCR beta decreased roughly linearly as age advanced.

Germline CDR1 reads DFQATT; CDR2 reads SNEGSKA (reference sequence). V gave up 3 bases and J gave up 0 bases; unmatched junction bases: 5. The CDR3 covers 14 residues. A second PCR of 7 to 11 cycles used a sample-barcoded 5' primer and a J-beta primer mix. Each cDNA molecule, via a template-switch adaptor with 12 random nucleotides, was tagged. One entry per CDR3 protein, called by TCRdb with MiXCR from the 5' RACE reads. This table holds around 1.5 million distinct CDR3 sequences, approximately 59% found once. This TCR was recovered from a man aged 18 to 35 in good health. The genes are TRBV20-1 and TRBJ2-7, with 7 bases aligning to TRBD1. The source material was blood. The CDR3 DNA reads as TGCAGTGCTAGGGGGACAGATAGCTCCTACGAGCAGTACTTC. Its protein product is CSARGTDSSYEQYF.